This TCR beta chain was found in a study of CD8+ T cells in alopecia areata. Looking at the study overall: Patients remained on tofacitinib for 6 to 18 months and then went 6 months without it. The study, taken as a whole, reports: Many expanded lesional clones persisted in scalp and blood during tofacitinib.

Turning to this clone: Its specificity is not known.

Following RNA extraction, reverse transcription yielded cDNA that acted as the sequencing template. Produced via immunoSEQ multiplex PCR; TCRdb's table is partial and in-frame only. Counted here are about 70,000 clones, over 25% occurring once; the ten biggest clones make up 15%. Between the trimmed V and J ends, which lost 0 bases and 2 bases, there was a span of 14 bases. The V gene's germline CDR1 is SGHTA and CDR2 FQGNSA. CDR3 length: 17 residues. As for treatment: oral pan-JAK inhibitor, 5-10 mg twice daily. The clonotype originates from a human donor with alopecia areata. Sequencing was performed on CD8+ T cells sorted from blood, taken at week 4, from a patient treated with tofacitinib. The chain has TRBV7-2 and TRBJ2-1; tentative D call: TRBD2 (5 bases). The CDR3 loop is CASSLAGGSGPYNEQFF. The CDR3 DNA is TGTGCCAGCAGCTTAGCTGGTGGGAGTGGGCCCTACAATGAGCAGTTCTTC.